These 24 T cell receptor beta chains were all obtained from the same sample, sequenced in a study of cytomegalovirus exposure and HLA in healthy donors. Primers for the PCR totalled 60 Vbeta and 13 Jbeta. TCRdb's copy holds only in-frame clones and misses some; the assay was immunoSEQ multiplex PCR. The table has about 160,000 clones, 65% to 85% seen once. Sequencing was performed on PBMCs. These receptors were collected from a woman between 45 and 60 years old in good health and CMV-seropositive.

This chain joins TRBV18 and TRBJ1-1; D is undetermined. This CDR3 region has 14 residues. V shed 4 bases and J shed 1 base, with 10 bases lying between them. Per germline, CDR1 KGHSH and CDR2 LQKENI. The CDR3 region is CASSHGSGNTEAFF. CDR3 bases: TGTGCCAGCTCACATGGCAGTGGGAACACTGAAGCTTTCTTT.

The chain uses TRBV11-2 and TRBJ2-5, with 11 bases lining up with TRBD2. Germline V gene lookup returns CDR1 SGHAT and CDR2 FQNNGV. The length of the CDR3 is 16 residues. The ends lost 5 bases at V and 4 bases at J; junction bases unmatched: 9. For the CDR3, the DNA is TGTGCCAGCAGCGCGAGGCTAGCGGGAGGCGGAGAGACCCAGTACTTC. This encodes CASSARLAGGGETQYF.

The chain uses TRBV10-3 and TRBJ1-3; D uncertain. Trimming left V 0 bases short and J 8 bases short, with 5 bases between. This CDR3 contains 12 residues. Germline V gene data show CDR1 as ENHRY and CDR2 as SYGVKD. The CDR3 region is CAISESGDTIYF. Written as DNA, the CDR3 is TGTGCCATCAGTGAGTCCGGGGACACCATATATTTT.

The rearrangement links TRBV5-1 to TRBJ2-1; 8 bases line up with TRBD2. V lost 6 bases and J lost 0; bases outside the gene matches: 11. The germline V gene encodes CDR1 SGHRS and CDR2 YFSETQ. The CDR3 length is 17 residues. The CDR3 spells CASNEGASGFSYNEQFF. The CDR3 region has the DNA TGCGCCAGCAACGAAGGAGCTAGCGGGTTCTCCTACAATGAGCAGTTCTTC.

The chain has TRBV5-1 and TRBJ2-2, with D maybe TRBD2 (6 bases). With 5 bases removed from V and 4 bases from J, the gap between germline ends came to 15 bases. This CDR3 comprises 15 residues. Germline CDR1 is SGHRS and CDR2 is YFSETQ. For the CDR3, the DNA is TGCGCCAGCAGAGGTGGAGGGGTGGTCACCGGGGAGCTGTTTTTT. Translating it yields CASRGGGVVTGELFF.

The chain carries TRBV4-3 and TRBJ1-4; the match to TRBD1 covers 8 bases. The CDR3 has 16 residues. The germline V gene encodes CDR1 LGHNA and CDR2 YSLEER. Germline trimming cut 1 base from V and 3 bases from J; bases unmatched to any gene: 4. The CDR3 sequence is CASSQVGDRPNEKLFF. The DNA for the CDR3 is TGCGCCAGCAGCCAAGTTGGGGACAGGCCTAATGAAAAACTGTTTTTT.

The rearrangement uses TRBV4-3 and TRBJ2-1, with D perhaps matching TRBD1 (6 bases). The V and J ends lost 6 bases and 3 bases respectively, with 15 bases between them. The germline V gene has CDR1 LGHNA and CDR2 YSLEER. This CDR3 region has 15 residues. CDR3 region: CASSRRPDSYNEQFF. In DNA, the CDR3 is TGCGCCAGCAGTCGAAGACCGGACAGCTACAATGAGCAGTTCTTC.

The sample holds a few counts of this clone. The rearrangement links TRBV7-8 to TRBJ1-2, with 11 bases that match TRBD1. Germline-derived CDR1 and CDR2 are SGHVS and FQNEAQ. The CDR3 is made up of 13 amino acids. V trimming: 3 bases; J trimming: 6 bases; junction bases outside the gene matches: 0. DNA for the CDR3: TGTGCCAGCAGCTTGGGACAGGGGGATGGCTACACCTTC. Residues: CASSLGQGDGYTF.

The rearrangement links TRBV7-9 to TRBJ2-3; 10 nucleotides match TRBD1. The CDR3 covers 13 residues. Looked up from germline, CDR1 is SEHNR and CDR2 is FQNEAQ (reference sequence). V lost 2 bases, J lost 10 bases, and 3 bases stayed unmatched. The CDR3: CASSLMDRGAQYF. In DNA form, the CDR3 reads TGTGCCAGCAGCTTAATGGACAGGGGGGCGCAGTATTTT. Combining the CDR3 with reference TRBV7-9 and TRBJ2-3 gives the whole variable domain DTGVSQNPRHKITKRGQNVTFRCDPISEHNRLYWYRQTLGQGPEFLTYFQNEAQLEKSRLLSDRFSAERPKGSFSTLEIQRTEQGDSAMYLCASSLMDRGAQYFGPGTRLTVL.

The chain combines TRBV29-1 with TRBJ1-1; 7 positions match TRBD1. Looked up from germline, CDR1 is SQVTM and CDR2 is ANQGSEA. The V and J ends lost 6 bases and 4 bases, in that order; junction bases with no gene match: 5. This CDR3 spans 12 amino acids. CDR3 sequence: CSVGQGGTEAFF. The CDR3 DNA follows: TGCAGCGTGGGTCAGGGGGGCACTGAAGCTTTCTTT.

This clone was recorded a few times. The chain combines TRBV30 with TRBJ1-4; D is unresolved. CDR1 is GTSNPN, CDR2 SVGIG, per germline (reference sequence). V lost 2 bases and J lost 5, with 9 bases in between. The CDR3 loop spans 13 amino acids. DNA of the CDR3: TGTGCCTGGAGTTCGAAACGGAATGAAAAACTGTTTTTT. It translates to CAWSSKRNEKLFF.

The chain joins TRBV7-9 to TRBJ2-7; D is unclear. Trimming pared 1 base from V and 7 bases from J, leaving 11 bases between. Germline lookup yields CDR1 SEHNR and CDR2 FQNEAQ (reference sequence). This CDR3 has 13 amino acids. This chain's CDR3 is CASSLVAEWEQYF. The CDR3 DNA reads TGTGCCAGCAGCTTAGTAGCAGAATGGGAGCAGTACTTC.

This chain links TRBV5-6 with TRBJ1-2; TRBD1 matches at 8 bases. Germline trimming cut 3 bases from V and 4 bases from J; bases unmatched to any gene: 11. Germline V CDR1 and CDR2: SGHDT, YYEEEE. CDR3 length: 16 residues. The CDR3 DNA reads TGTGCCAGCAGCTCCGAGGGACAGGCCCTAGGCTATGGCTACACCTTC. It codes for CASSSEGQALGYGYTF.

In its sample, this clone was seen a few times. The chain recombines TRBV30 with TRBJ1-6; 8 bases match TRBD1. The CDR3 consists of 15 residues. Germline loops: CDR1 GTSNPN, CDR2 SVGIG (reference sequence). V shed 5 bases, J shed 7 bases, and the junction held 10 bases outside the gene matches. The CDR3 sequence is CAWYPRDRINSPLHF. The CDR3 nucleotides are TGTGCCTGGTACCCGCGGGACAGGATCAATTCACCCCTCCACTTT.

This chain uses TRBV5-1 with TRBJ2-6, with 8 bases matching TRBD1. The germline CDR1 and CDR2 sequences are SGHRS and YFSETQ. J lost 2 bases, V lost 4 bases, and 11 bases had no gene match. This CDR3 region has 18 residues. The CDR3 coding sequence is TGCGCCAGCAGCGATACGGACAGGGATGCGGCTGGGGCCAACGTCCTGACTTTC. Its protein product is CASSDTDRDAAGANVLTF.

The chain employs TRBV2 and TRBJ1-3, with D perhaps matching TRBD1 (5 bases). V shed 11 bases and J shed 4 bases, with 18 bases lying between them. Looked up from germline, CDR1 is SNHLY and CDR2 is FYNNEI. CDR3 size: 14 residues. The CDR3 sequence: CASQRGGSGNTIYF. The CDR3 DNA follows: TGTGCCTCCCAGCGGGGGGGATCGGGAAACACCATATATTTT.

The J gene is TRBJ2-3, the V gene TRBV9; TRBD2 agrees at 9 bases. Germline CDR1 is SGDLS and CDR2 is YYNGEE. After removal of 5 bases from V and 3 bases from J, the junction contained 7 bases not matched to a gene. The CDR3 is 15 residues long. CDR3 in amino acids: CASSFRAGGTDTQYF. The CDR3 DNA sequence: TGTGCCAGCAGTTTTAGGGCGGGGGGGACAGATACGCAGTATTTT.

V and J are TRBV19 and TRBJ1-6; D gene uncertain. CDR3 length: 16 amino acids. CDR1 LNHDA and CDR2 SQIVND come from the germline V gene (reference sequence). Between the trimmed V and J ends, which lost 5 bases and 0 bases, there was a span of 11 bases. The CDR3 is CASSPWESSYNSPLHF. CDR3 in DNA: TGTGCCAGTAGTCCCTGGGAGAGCTCCTATAATTCACCCCTCCACTTT.

V is TRBV19 and J is TRBJ1-1; D possibly corresponds to TRBD1 (6 bases). The CDR3 extends over 13 amino acids. With 3 bases removed from V and 4 bases from J, the gap between germline ends came to 9 bases. CDR1 LNHDA and CDR2 SQIVND come from the germline V gene (reference sequence). CDR3 bases: TGTGCCAGTAGTATTCAGGGGACCACTGAAGCTTTCTTT. Its protein product is CASSIQGTTEAFF.

This clone was detected only once. The rearrangement joins TRBV6-5 to TRBJ1-1; D is unclear. This CDR3 is 15 amino acids long. The V end lost 6 bases, the J end lost 1 base, and 15 bases lay between the germline ends. CDR1 is MNHEY, CDR2 SVGAGI, per germline. In DNA form, the CDR3 reads TGTGCCAGCAGGATCGAGACGGGAGCGAACACTGAAGCTTTCTTT. This gives the protein CASRIETGANTEAFF.

This chain uses TRBV9 with TRBJ1-3, with TRBD1 as a possible D gene (5 bases). The V gene's germline CDR1 is SGDLS and CDR2 YYNGEE. Deletions cut 4 bases from V and 4 bases from J, with 15 bases between. This CDR3 region has 15 residues. DNA for the CDR3: TGTGCCAGCAGCCCCCAGGGAGGGTTGGGAAACACCATATATTTT. Amino acids: CASSPQGGLGNTIYF. Full variable domain (remainder filled in from reference TRBV9 and TRBJ1-3): DSGVTQTPKHLITATGQRVTLRCSPRSGDLSVYWYQQSLDQGLQFLIQYYNGEERAKGNILERFSAQQFPDLHSELNLSSLELGDSALYFCASSPQGGLGNTIYFGEGSWLTVV.

This clone was picked up one time. The rearrangement links TRBV30 to TRBJ2-7, with D possibly being TRBD2 (5 bases). CDR1 and CDR2 from the germline V gene are GTSNPN and SVGIG (reference sequence). This CDR3 contains 13 residues. Trimming stripped 3 bases from V and 6 bases from J, with 15 bases between. The CDR3 protein is CAWRTRGLTEQYF. In nucleotides, the CDR3 is TGTGCCTGGAGAACCCGGGGTCTTACCGAGCAGTACTTC. The full variable domain, in which reference TRBV30 and TRBJ2-7 provide the parts outside the CDR3, is SQTIHQWPATLVQPVGSPLSLECTVEGTSNPNLYWYRQAAGRGLQLLFYSVGIGQISSEVPQNLSASRPQDRQFILSSKKLLLSDSGFYLCAWRTRGLTEQYFGPGTRLTVT.

This clone appeared a few times. The chain has TRBV6-1 and TRBJ1-2, with TRBD1 matching 9 bases. Per the germline V gene, CDR1 is MNHNS and CDR2 is SASEGT. The CDR3 is 15 residues long. V gave up 9 bases and J gave up 4 bases; unmatched junction bases: 12. CDR3 in DNA: TGTGCCAGTCTTTATGGCGGGACAGGGTTCTATGGCTACACCTTC. Protein sequence: CASLYGGTGFYGYTF.

The J gene is TRBJ1-3, the V gene TRBV4-3; 7 bases agree with TRBD1. The CDR3 loop spans 15 amino acids. CDR1 and CDR2 (germline): LGHNA, YSLEER. V trimming: 5 bases; J trimming: 0 bases; junction bases outside the gene matches: 4. This chain's CDR3 is CASSSGTDSGNTIYF. CDR3 sequence (DNA): TGCGCCAGCAGCTCCGGGACAGACTCTGGAAACACCATATATTTT.